Shown below are 5 T cell receptor beta chains from a single sample sequenced in a study of blood T cell repertoires in COVID-19. Sequencing was performed with immunoSEQ multiplex PCR; in TCRdb, only in-frame clones are kept and a portion is missing. The data show approximately 200,000 clones, approximately 90% seen once. The sequenced sample was PBMCs or T cells enriched from blood (not recorded which). The receptors come from a woman aged 25 to 45 who had recovered from COVID-19.

This sequence joins TRBV24-1 and TRBJ2-1; D possibly corresponds to TRBD2 (7 bases). Germline V gene data show CDR1 as KGHDR and CDR2 as SFDVKD. The V gene lost 2 bases and the J gene lost 3 bases, with 13 bases spanning the gap. The length of the CDR3 is 16 residues. The CDR3 sequence: CATSDSGASGYNEQFF. The DNA for the CDR3 is TGTGCCACCAGTGATTCGGGGGCTAGCGGCTACAATGAGCAGTTCTTC.

On this clone itself: The junction does not match germline at one end; this may be a read error. The chain links TRBV20-1 to TRBJ2-3; TRBD2 aligns across 11 bases. The CDR3 runs to 11 residues. CDR1 DFQATT and CDR2 SNEGSKA come from the germline V gene (reference sequence). CDR3: CSTRGLAGSYF. The CDR3 DNA is TGCAGTACTAGAGGACTAGCGGGTTCGTATTTT.

V usage is TRBV10-3 and J usage is TRBJ1-2, with 7 bases fitting TRBD1. Trimming cost V 0 bases and J 3 bases; bases outside gene matches: 4. This CDR3 is 15 amino acids long. The V gene's germline CDR1 is ENHRY and CDR2 SYGVKD. CDR3 DNA sequence: TGTGCCATCAGTGAGTCGGGACAGAGAGACTATGGCTACACCTTC. It specifies CAISESGQRDYGYTF.

Written as DNA, the CDR3 is TGTGCCAGCAGCCAAGATCTCAGGAAGTATGGCTACACCTTC. Amino acids: CASSQDLRKYGYTF. The rearrangement links TRBV14 to TRBJ1-2, with no clear D. Germline V lookup: CDR1 SGHDN, CDR2 FVKESK. The V and J ends lost 0 bases and 5 bases respectively, with 10 bases between them. This CDR3 is built from 14 residues.

The chain carries TRBV30 and TRBJ2-3; 9 nucleotides match TRBD2. Germline V gives CDR1 GTSNPN, CDR2 SVGIG (reference sequence). The trim removed 2 bases at V and 2 bases at J, leaving 5 bases unmatched. This CDR3 has 15 amino acids. The CDR3: CAWSSGRWDTDTQYF. The CDR3 coding sequence is TGTGCCTGGAGTAGCGGGAGGTGGGACACAGATACGCAGTATTTT.